The TCR beta chain described here comes from a study of cytomegalovirus exposure and HLA in healthy donors. V was pared by 1 base and J by 1 base, with 3 bases of the junction left unmatched. CDR1 and CDR2 from the germline V gene are SGDLS and YYNGEE. This CDR3 has 15 amino acids. With respect to this clone: Its antigen is not known.

The PCR had 60 Vbeta and 13 Jbeta primers. Study processing details: In a later analysis, some 11 million of 75 million to 90 million unique beta chains occurred in at least two donors. Data came from immunoSEQ multiplex PCR; TCRdb stores just in-frame clones and leaves some out. V and J calls and clone size follow that table, whereas D and trimming were derived from the DNA. The table lists about 150,000 clones, roughly three quarters of them singletons, with roughly 7.1% in the top ten. General study results and limits: V- and J-gene trimming in TCR beta was tied to a missense DCLRE1C variant by an analysis performed later. Most TCR sequences were rare, but some public TCRs occurred in many donors.

The sequenced sample consisted of PBMCs. The source is a man aged 25 to 40 in good health and CMV-seropositive. The chain employs TRBV9 and TRBJ1-1; 8 positions match TRBD1. The CDR3 sequence is CASSVLGTGNTEAFF. DNA for the CDR3: TGTGCCAGCAGCGTACTAGGGACAGGGAACACTGAAGCTTTCTTT.